The 20 T cell receptor beta chains given below trace back to one sample, sequenced in a study of identical twins. MiXCR, run by TCRdb on the 5' RACE reads, gives a single entry per CDR3 protein. The sample consists of 600,000 to 800,000 distinct CDR3 sequences, 21% of them appearing once. The sample also formed part of further work on T cells expressing NK-cell markers.

Specimen: PBMCs. The receptors were sampled from a woman under 30 in good health.

The rearrangement links TRBV12-3 or TRBV12-4 to TRBJ1-2; D not resolved. The CDR3 is 15 amino acids. Between the trimmed V and J ends, which lost 5 bases and 5 bases, there was a span of 18 bases. Here the CDR3 reads CASSPRGPKIYGYTF. CDR3 in DNA: TGTGCCAGCAGTCCCCGGGGTCCCAAGATTTATGGCTACACCTTC.

This clonotype was observed a handful of times. The rearrangement links TRBV6-2 or TRBV6-3 to TRBJ2-5; D perhaps matches TRBD1 (6 bases). The CDR3 consists of 14 residues. Germline V gives CDR1 MNHEY, CDR2 SVGEGT. Trimming removed 8 bases from V and 1 base from J, with 14 bases in between. In DNA, the CDR3 is TGTGCCAGCTTAAAGCGACAGGTCCAAGAGACCCAGTACTTC. It is translated as CASLKRQVQETQYF.

This clonotype occurred a few times. V is TRBV12-3 or TRBV12-4 and J is TRBJ2-7, with 7 bases fitting TRBD1. J was trimmed by 2 bases and V by 5 bases; bases with no gene match: 6. The CDR3 contains 14 residues. This CDR3 is CASSPLTGTYEQYF. For the CDR3, the DNA is TGTGCCAGCAGTCCCCTGACAGGGACCTACGAGCAGTACTTC.

The chain's CDR3 is CASSVVQGGDTQYF. CDR3 nucleotide sequence: TGTGCCAGCAGCGTAGTCCAGGGAGGAGATACGCAGTATTTT. This chain connects TRBV9 to TRBJ2-3; maybe TRBD2 (6 bases). The germline V gene encodes CDR1 SGDLS and CDR2 YYNGEE. V was trimmed by 0 bases and J by 5 bases, leaving 10 bases between them. The CDR3 consists of 14 residues. Looking up the rest from reference TRBV9 and TRBJ2-3 gives the full variable domain: DSGVTQTPKHLITATGQRVTLRCSPRSGDLSVYWYQQSLDQGLQFLIQYYNGEERAKGNILERFSAQQFPDLHSELNLSSLELGDSALYFCASSVVQGGDTQYFGPGTRLTVL.

The chain links TRBV11-3 to TRBJ2-1; 11 nucleotides line up with TRBD2. With 4 bases clipped from V and 7 bases from J, the junction kept 6 bases outside the gene matches. Per the germline V gene, CDR1 is SGHNT and CDR2 is YENEEA. CDR3 length: 15 amino acids. Here the CDR3 reads CASSWGLAVLNEQFF. The CDR3 DNA reads as TGTGCCAGCAGCTGGGGACTAGCGGTTCTTAATGAGCAGTTCTTC.

The rearrangement links TRBV9 to TRBJ2-1; D possibly corresponds to TRBD2 (6 bases). The V end was cut by 6 bases, the J end by 5 bases, with 12 bases between. Germline V gene sequence: CDR1 SGDLS, CDR2 YYNGEE. There are 13 residues in the CDR3. CDR3 nucleotide sequence: TGTGCCAGCACGGGGGATTACAACAATGAGCAGTTCTTC. Amino acid sequence: CASTGDYNNEQFF.

The rearrangement joins TRBV20-1 to TRBJ2-7; TRBD1 is a possible D gene (7 bases). Trimming cost V 5 bases and J 7 bases, with 21 bases left between them. This CDR3 region has 14 residues. From germline, CDR1 is DFQATT and CDR2 SNEGSKA (reference sequence). In DNA, the CDR3 is TGCAGTGCTGGAGGGGACAGAGCCCTTTTTGAGCAGTACTTC. Translation: CSAGGDRALFEQYF.

The chain employs TRBV5-1 and TRBJ2-3, with 7 bases identical to TRBD1. Germline CDR1 SGHRS, CDR2 YFSETQ. J was trimmed by 4 bases and V by 4 bases; bases with no gene match: 9. This CDR3 is built from 15 residues. The CDR3, as DNA: TGCGCCAGCAGCGTAAGACAGGGAACGGCAGATACGCAGTATTTT. Translated: CASSVRQGTADTQYF.

The chain is built from TRBV15 and TRBJ2-7; D is perhaps TRBD1 or TRBD2 (5 bases each). V shed 4 bases and J shed 3 bases, with 16 bases lying between them. The CDR3 runs 15 residues. The V gene's germline CDR1 is LNHNV and CDR2 YYDKDF (reference sequence). The DNA for the CDR3 is TGTGCCACCAGCAAGCAGTTATCAGGGAGCTACGAGCAGTACTTC. The encoded protein is CATSKQLSGSYEQYF.

This clonotype was counted between two and nine times. This chain connects TRBV20-1 to TRBJ1-6; D perhaps matches TRBD1 (6 bases). Trimming cost V 5 bases and J 0 bases, with 14 bases left between them. Per the germline V gene, CDR1 is DFQATT and CDR2 is SNEGSKA (reference sequence). The CDR3 sequence is 16 residues long. The CDR3 reads CSAGLGQSSYNSPLHF. In nucleotides, the CDR3 is TGCAGTGCTGGGCTCGGACAGAGCTCCTATAATTCACCCCTCCACTTT.

The J gene is TRBJ2-7, the V gene TRBV6-7, with D perhaps matching TRBD1 (5 bases). TRBV6-7 is marked as an open reading frame, function uncertain. Trimming stripped 5 bases from V and 1 base from J, with 12 bases between. CDR3 length equals 14 residues. CDR3 loop: CASSTNDSSYEQYF. CDR3 bases: TGTGCCAGCAGTACCAATGACAGTTCCTACGAGCAGTACTTC.

CDR3 region: CASSLEQYDEQYF. The CDR3 nucleotides are TGCGCCAGCAGCTTGGAACAGTACGACGAGCAGTACTTC. The V gene is TRBV5-1, the J gene TRBJ2-7, with D unclear. The CDR3 is made up of 13 amino acids. Germline-derived CDR1 and CDR2 are SGHRS and YFSETQ. The V end was cut by 0 bases, the J end by 5 bases, with 9 bases between.

The chain carries TRBV12-3 or TRBV12-4 and TRBJ2-7; 8 bases map to TRBD1. The CDR3 is 14 residues long. The trim removed 5 bases at V and 3 bases at J, leaving 6 bases unmatched. The chain's CDR3 is CASSRQGSNYEQYF. The CDR3 coding sequence is TGTGCCAGCAGTCGACAGGGGAGTAACTACGAGCAGTACTTC.

The rearrangement uses TRBV12-3 or TRBV12-4 and TRBJ2-1; the match to TRBD2 covers 15 bases. This CDR3 comprises 15 residues. V shed 2 bases, J shed 9 bases, and the junction held 2 bases outside the gene matches. The CDR3 region has the DNA TGTGCCAGCAGTTTATGGACTAGCGGGAGGGTTGAGCAGTTCTTC. Its protein product is CASSLWTSGRVEQFF.

CDR3: CATSREKGAYNEQFF. Here the CDR3 DNA reads TGTGCCACCAGCAGGGAAAAAGGGGCCTACAATGAGCAGTTCTTC. The rearrangement joins TRBV15 to TRBJ2-1; D may be TRBD1 (5 bases). Between the trimmed V and J ends, which lost 3 bases and 2 bases, there was a span of 11 bases. The CDR3 runs to 15 residues. Germline V lookup: CDR1 LNHNV, CDR2 YYDKDF (reference sequence).

This clonotype came up a few times. The genes are TRBV10-3 and TRBJ2-1, with 8 bases fitting TRBD2. V was pared by 3 bases and J by 3 bases, with 4 bases of the junction left unmatched. Germline V CDR1 and CDR2: ENHRY, SYGVKD. CDR3 length: 15 residues. This CDR3 is CAISDPGGIYNEQFF. Written as DNA, the CDR3 is TGTGCCATCAGTGACCCGGGGGGGATCTACAATGAGCAGTTCTTC.

J is TRBJ2-3 and V is TRBV4-3, with a possible D match to TRBD1 (5 bases). Trimming stripped 5 bases from V and 5 bases from J, with 14 bases between. Per germline, CDR1 LGHNA and CDR2 YSLEER. The CDR3 has 14 amino acids. CDR3 in DNA: TGCGCCAGCAGCGAACCTTCAAGGGGAGATACGCAGTATTTT. Residues: CASSEPSRGDTQYF.

The genes are TRBV4-2 and TRBJ2-2; no clear D. The V and J ends lost 0 bases and 6 bases respectively, with 8 bases between them. Germline V lookup: CDR1 LGHNA, CDR2 YNFKEQ. CDR3 size: 14 residues. CDR3 in DNA: TGTGCCAGCAGCCAAGATTCGCTGGCCGGGGAGCTGTTTTTT. It translates to CASSQDSLAGELFF.

The V and J genes are TRBV10-3 and TRBJ2-5; tentative D call: TRBD1 (6 bases). Between the trimmed V and J ends, which lost 3 bases and 3 bases, there was a span of 17 bases. This CDR3 is built from 16 residues. Per the germline V gene, CDR1 is ENHRY and CDR2 is SYGVKD. The CDR3 here is CAISDPRGGVEETQYF. Here the CDR3 DNA reads TGTGCCATCAGTGATCCCCGAGGGGGAGTTGAAGAGACCCAGTACTTC.

This clonotype showed up many times. The gene calls are TRBV7-9 and TRBJ2-1; TRBD1 agrees at 8 bases. The CDR3 is 14 residues long. Germline V gene sequence: CDR1 SEHNR, CDR2 FQNEAQ (reference sequence). Trimming cost V 5 bases and J 2 bases; bases outside gene matches: 2. CDR3 region: CASSQQGAYNEQFF. The DNA of the CDR3 is TGTGCCAGCAGCCAACAGGGGGCCTACAATGAGCAGTTCTTC.